This T cell receptor (beta chain) was sequenced in a study of blood T cell repertoires in COVID-19. Study context: T cells, B-cell-depleted T cells, or PBMCs provided the cDNA or gDNA that served as material.

This CDR3 is 16 amino acids long. Trimming took off 4 bases at V and 2 bases at J, with 18 bases between the two ends. Germline loops: CDR1 SGHNT, CDR2 YYREEE (reference sequence). In the original processing: Reference gene primers were amplified, and this amplification served to estimate nucleated cell counts. TCRdb's table, derived via immunoSEQ multiplex PCR, lists solely in-frame clones and lacks some. Clonal size and the V and J genes are those of that table, whereas D and trimming came from the DNA. The data show roughly 280,000 clones, with approximately 89% seen just once and around 2.8% held by the top ten. During the 2 weeks before they entered the study, exposed participants had met someone with a PCR-confirmed or clinician-diagnosed COVID-19 case.

Sequencing input: PBMCs or T cells enriched from blood (not recorded which). This receptor was taken from a man aged 35 to 55 who had been exposed to COVID-19. This chain links TRBV5-4 with TRBJ1-1; D uncertain. DNA of the CDR3: TGTGCCAGCAGCGTAGCGATAGTTTATCTAAACACTGAAGCTTTCTTT. This translates into CASSVAIVYLNTEAFF.